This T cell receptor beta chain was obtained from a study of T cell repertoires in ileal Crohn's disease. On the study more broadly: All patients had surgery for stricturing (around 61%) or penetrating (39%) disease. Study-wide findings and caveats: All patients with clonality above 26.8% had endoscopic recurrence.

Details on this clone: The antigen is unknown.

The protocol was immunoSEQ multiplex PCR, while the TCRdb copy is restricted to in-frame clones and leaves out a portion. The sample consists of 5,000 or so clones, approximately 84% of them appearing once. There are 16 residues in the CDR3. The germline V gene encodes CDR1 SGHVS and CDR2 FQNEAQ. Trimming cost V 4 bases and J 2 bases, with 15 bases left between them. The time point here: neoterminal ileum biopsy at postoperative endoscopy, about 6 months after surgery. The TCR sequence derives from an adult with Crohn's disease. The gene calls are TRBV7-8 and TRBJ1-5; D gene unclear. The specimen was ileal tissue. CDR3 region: CASSSRAGAGNQPQHF. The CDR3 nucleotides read TGTGCCAGCAGCTCCCGGGCGGGCGCCGGCAATCAGCCCCAGCATTTT.